This T cell receptor (beta chain) came from a study of blood T cells in healthy people across ages (dated by TCRdb to the mid-2010s). Study-wide context: In model experiments, roughly one uniquely barcoded TCR beta cDNA molecule per two T cells was captured by template switching. Using the same blood draw, the study looked at two additional independent replicas of 1 million unique cDNA reads for two donors, one aged 18 to 30 and the other aged 80 or older. To avoid experimental bias, donors of different ages were randomly spread across the sequencing lanes. Donors were grouped into four age groups: young (average approximately 15 years), middle-aged (39), aged (62) and long-lived (over 80). Age-related changes in TCR beta repertoire diversity were measured in the study by deep sequencing normalized with unique cDNA molecular identifiers. The paper as a whole reports these results and caveats: The percentage of naive T cells measured by flow cytometry correlated strongly with observed TCR beta diversity. As age increased, observed TCR beta diversity per million T cells dropped in a roughly linear way, and a significant reduction was already evident by age 40. Compared with the aged group, more naive CD4+ T cells, fewer expanded clones and increased TCR diversity were shown by the long-lived group, suggesting age selection. Bulk unsorted PBMC profiling prevented conclusive comparison of naive and antigen-experienced compartments. Estimates of total diversity from one million sequenced T cells were regarded as lower bounds and underestimates. Because the CMV infection status of the donors was unknown, age-related changes in expanded clonotypes may potentially have been confounded.

Systemically healthy Caucasian individuals from Russia, over 30 in total and aged 6 to 90 years, were included as donors. Each donor gave 8 to 10 milliliters of peripheral blood, collected into EDTA-treated Vacutainer tubes. Ficoll-Paque density-gradient centrifugation was used to isolate PBMCs, with at least 7 million per sample. Total RNA, at least 6 micrograms per sample, was extracted from PBMCs with Trizol reagent. The percentages of naive CD45RAhigh/CD27high T cells were determined by flow cytometry on a PBMC aliquot from every donor. Only a few counts were recorded for this clonotype. Its cognate antigen has yet to be identified. Qualities for individual bases were not recorded, and no much larger clone is one base off. Receptor amplification or capture employed 5' RACE. The listed sequencing device is Illumina HiSeq 2500. A second PCR of 7 to 11 cycles was performed with a sample-barcoded 5' primer and a J-beta primer mix. A template-switch 5' adaptor carrying 12 random nucleotides introduced a unique molecular identifier onto each TCR beta cDNA molecule. Each sample yielded at least 2.5 million CDR3-containing paired-end reads. First-strand cDNA was synthesized from all RNA with the Mint cDNA synthesis kit, primed by a TRBC-specific oligonucleotide. Following uracil-DNA glycosylase treatment, a first 18-cycle PCR with universal primers M1SS and BC2_uni_R was performed on all cDNA. The authors' pipeline ran thus. For normalization, 1 million high-quality reads, each with a distinct molecular identifier, were randomly selected from each sample. Instead of being binned into consensus sequences, reads that shared molecular identifiers were thrown out. MiTCR, run with a Q25 quality threshold and the strictest error-elimination algorithm, handled CDR3 identification, clonotype clustering and error correction. A nonparametric unseen species model with Euler transformation was used to estimate lower-bound total TCR beta diversity. In-frame beta chains were kept once TCRdb had trimmed the public reads at Q25 with fastp and called clones with MiXCR. Each entry is one CDR3 protein sequence, shown with its most common DNA and genes. These V and J calls originate from TCRdb's pipeline instead of the authors' own analysis. Present in this sample are about 1,500,000 distinct CDR3 sequences, around 42% of which were seen just once. Under 8% of the sample goes to the ten largest clones.

Spanning cysteine to phenylalanine, the CDR3 consists of 18 amino acids. Only CDR3 DNA remains: 54 bases, in frame from the first base. The V end gives up 6 bases and the J end 2 bases, leaving 9 bases in the junction not matched to a gene. The germline V gene sets CDR1 to MRHNA and CDR2 to SNTAGT. Sequenced: blood. This TCR was sampled from a woman younger than 35 in good health. The sequence is built from TRBV6-4 and TRBJ2-3, and TRBD2 aligns with 15 junction nucleotides. CDR3 protein: CASSPGTSGGLHTDTQYF. The DNA sequence reads TGTGCCAGCAGCCCCGGGACTAGCGGGGGGTTACACACAGATACGCAGTATTTT.